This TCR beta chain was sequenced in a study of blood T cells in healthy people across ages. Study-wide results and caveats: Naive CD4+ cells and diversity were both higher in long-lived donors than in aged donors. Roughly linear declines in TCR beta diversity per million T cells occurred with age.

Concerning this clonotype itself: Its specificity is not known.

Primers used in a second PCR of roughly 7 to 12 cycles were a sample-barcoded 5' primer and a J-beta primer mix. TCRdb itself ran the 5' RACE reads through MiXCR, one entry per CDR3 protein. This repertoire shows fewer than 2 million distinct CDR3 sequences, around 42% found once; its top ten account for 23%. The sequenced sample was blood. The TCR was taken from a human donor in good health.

CDR3: CASSRDSISEAFF. CDR3 coding DNA: TGTGCCAGCAGTAGGGACAGTATAAGTGAAGCTTTCTTT. V and J are TRBV12-3 or TRBV12-4 and TRBJ1-1; 7 bases fit TRBD1. The V gene end was trimmed by 5 bases and the J gene end by 7 bases; junction bases not matched to a gene: 7. This CDR3 comprises 13 residues.